Listed below are T cell receptor beta chains from one sample, sequenced in a study of blood T cell repertoires in COVID-19. Assay: immunoSEQ multiplex PCR; the TCRdb copy retains only in-frame clones and omits some. The table lists roughly 120,000 clones, roughly 86% of them singletons. The sequenced sample consisted of peripheral blood. The receptors stem from a human donor in a cohort sampled during active COVID-19. Each CDR3 is given with its conserved first and last residue. A D gene is named only where the DNA matches it firmly. Clone size is not always given. Where it is, it says once, few, many or a class for expanded clones.

CDR3 DNA: TGTGCCAGCTCACCGGGCACCGTCGAGCAGTACTTC; CDR3 protein: CASSPGTVEQYF; J gene: TRBJ2-7; V gene: TRBV18; clone size: .; D gene: .
CDR3 DNA: TGTGCCAGCACCGAAGTCTCCAACGGCGGGAGGACAGGTACAGATACGCAGTATTTT; CDR3 protein: CASTEVSNGGRTGTDTQYF; J gene: TRBJ2-3; V gene: TRBV16; clone size: once; D gene: .
CDR3 DNA: TGTGCCAGCAGCTTAGGACAGGGAGGAAACACCATATATTTT; CDR3 protein: CASSLGQGGNTIYF; J gene: TRBJ1-3; V gene: TRBV7-8; clone size: .; D gene: TRBD1
CDR3 DNA: TGTGCTAGTGGACCGCGGACTAGCGGGCTCCGGAGTGAGACCCAGTACTTC; CDR3 protein: CASGPRTSGLRSETQYF; J gene: TRBJ2-5; V gene: TRBV12-5; clone size: .; D gene: TRBD2
CDR3 DNA: TGTGCCAGCAGTACTAGCGGGAGAGGCAATGAGCAGTTCTTC; CDR3 protein: CASSTSGRGNEQFF; J gene: TRBJ2-1; V gene: TRBV9; clone size: once; D gene: TRBD2
CDR3 DNA: TGTGCCAGCAGCGAGCAGGGGGCTGTGTACAATGAGCAGTTCTTC; CDR3 protein: CASSEQGAVYNEQFF; J gene: TRBJ2-1; V gene: TRBV9; clone size: once; D gene: TRBD1
CDR3 DNA: TGTGCCAGCAGCTTTAGTGGGCAGGGAGGACAGCCCCAGCATTTT; CDR3 protein: CASSFSGQGGQPQHF; J gene: TRBJ1-5; V gene: TRBV11-2; clone size: .; D gene: .
CDR3 DNA: TGTGCCAGCAGTGGGACAGGGGGAACCGGGGAGCTGTTTTTT; CDR3 protein: CASSGTGGTGELFF; J gene: TRBJ2-2; V gene: TRBV6-4; clone size: .; D gene: TRBD1
CDR3 DNA: TGCGCCAGCAGCTTAAGGCCTCTCGGGGACAATGAGCAGTTCTTC; CDR3 protein: CASSLRPLGDNEQFF; J gene: TRBJ2-1; V gene: TRBV5-1; clone size: .; D gene: .
CDR3 DNA: TGTGCCAGCAGCCCCGTGGAGGGAAACTATGGCTACACCTTC; CDR3 protein: CASSPVEGNYGYTF; J gene: TRBJ1-2; V gene: TRBV7-2; clone size: .; D gene: .
CDR3 DNA: TGTGCCAGCAGGGGTCCGACTAGCGACTCCTACGAGCAGTACTTC; CDR3 protein: CASRGPTSDSYEQYF; J gene: TRBJ2-7; V gene: TRBV6-5; clone size: once; D gene: TRBD2
CDR3 DNA: TGTGCCAGCAGCCTCCTGACAGAAAACACTGAAGCTTTCTTT; CDR3 protein: CASSLLTENTEAFF; J gene: TRBJ1-1; V gene: TRBV7-6; clone size: .; D gene: .
CDR3 DNA: TGTGCCAGTAGTATAGGAGGTCAGATTTACAAAAACATTCAGTACTTC; CDR3 protein: CASSIGGQIYKNIQYF; J gene: TRBJ2-4; V gene: TRBV19; clone size: .; D gene: .
CDR3 DNA: TGTGCCACCAGTGGGCGGGACGCTAACTATGGCTACACCTTC; CDR3 protein: CATSGRDANYGYTF; J gene: TRBJ1-2; V gene: TRBV24-1; clone size: .; D gene: .
CDR3 DNA: TGTGCCTGGAGGGGGGGTAGCACTAGCAATCAGCCCCAGCATTTT; CDR3 protein: CAWRGGSTSNQPQHF; J gene: TRBJ1-5; V gene: TRBV30; clone size: .; D gene: .
CDR3 DNA: TGTGCCAGCGGCCGGACAGCAATAGCCAAAAACATTCAGTACTTC; CDR3 protein: CASGRTAIAKNIQYF; J gene: TRBJ2-4; V gene: TRBV27; clone size: .; D gene: .
CDR3 DNA: TGTGCCAGCAGTTTACCCCCGGGACTAGCGGGAACCTACAATGAGCAGTTCTTC; CDR3 protein: CASSLPPGLAGTYNEQFF; J gene: TRBJ2-1; V gene: TRBV28; clone size: .; D gene: TRBD2
CDR3 DNA: TGTGCCAGCAGCTTTGGGGGAGGTACTTCTGGAAACACCATATATTTT; CDR3 protein: CASSFGGGTSGNTIYF; J gene: TRBJ1-3; V gene: TRBV7-2; clone size: .; D gene: .
CDR3 DNA: TGTGCCAGCTCACCAACCGTGACAGGGACTTCCTACGAGCAGTACTTC; CDR3 protein: CASSPTVTGTSYEQYF; J gene: TRBJ2-7; V gene: TRBV18; clone size: .; D gene: .
CDR3 DNA: TGTGCCAGCAGTCTGACTAGCGGGAGAAAGACCCAGTACTTC; CDR3 protein: CASSLTSGRKTQYF; J gene: TRBJ2-5; V gene: TRBV5-8; clone size: .; D gene: TRBD2
CDR3 DNA: TGTGCCAGCTCACCGGCCAGTCAAGAGACCCAGTACTTC; CDR3 protein: CASSPASQETQYF; J gene: TRBJ2-5; V gene: TRBV18; clone size: .; D gene: .
CDR3 DNA: TGTGCCAGCCGGGACTCCCCCTACGAGCAGTACTTC; CDR3 protein: CASRDSPYEQYF; J gene: TRBJ2-7; V gene: TRBV7-2; clone size: .; D gene: .
CDR3 DNA: TGTGCCAGTAGTATCGCCAGGGGGAGAACTAATGAAAAACTGTTTTTT; CDR3 protein: CASSIARGRTNEKLFF; J gene: TRBJ1-4; V gene: TRBV19; clone size: once; D gene: TRBD1
CDR3 DNA: TGTGCTAGCAGCTTAGCCAGGGGGTCGAACACCGGGGAGCTGTTTTTT; CDR3 protein: CASSLARGSNTGELFF; J gene: TRBJ2-2; V gene: TRBV7-7; clone size: .; D gene: TRBD1
CDR3 DNA: TGTGCCAGCAGTTACTCTAGCGGGAGCGTCTACGAGCAGTACTTC; CDR3 protein: CASSYSSGSVYEQYF; J gene: TRBJ2-7; V gene: TRBV6-2/TRBV6-3; clone size: .; D gene: TRBD2
CDR3 DNA: TGTGCCAGCCGGAGACAAGAGACCCAGTACTTC; CDR3 protein: CASRRQETQYF; J gene: TRBJ2-5; V gene: TRBV2; clone size: .; D gene: .
CDR3 DNA: TGTGCCTGGGACACAGGGGGCTTGAGCACTGAAGCTTTCTTT; CDR3 protein: CAWDTGGLSTEAFF; J gene: TRBJ1-1; V gene: TRBV30; clone size: once; D gene: TRBD1
CDR3 DNA: TGCGCCAGCAGCCTTTTGTCAACTAATGAAAAACTGTTTTTT; CDR3 protein: CASSLLSTNEKLFF; J gene: TRBJ1-4; V gene: TRBV5-1; clone size: .; D gene: .
CDR3 DNA: TGTGCCAGCAGCCCGCTTCCGGGACAGATCTATGGCTACACCTTC; CDR3 protein: CASSPLPGQIYGYTF; J gene: TRBJ1-2; V gene: TRBV28; clone size: .; D gene: TRBD1
CDR3 DNA: TGTGCCAGCAGCTCTACTAGCGGGGGGGGATCTAGCACAGATACGCAGTATTTT; CDR3 protein: CASSSTSGGGSSTDTQYF; J gene: TRBJ2-3; V gene: TRBV28; clone size: .; D gene: TRBD2
CDR3 DNA: TGTGCCAGCAGCTTTGCCCAGACAGGGGGCAACTATGGCTACACCTTC; CDR3 protein: CASSFAQTGGNYGYTF; J gene: TRBJ1-2; V gene: TRBV7-2; clone size: .; D gene: TRBD1
CDR3 DNA: TGTGCCAGCAGCTTGAGTGCGGGAGCGACCCAGTACTTC; CDR3 protein: CASSLSAGATQYF; J gene: TRBJ2-5; V gene: TRBV5-6; clone size: .; D gene: TRBD2
CDR3 DNA: TGTGCCAGCAGTTTGTCCAGGGGGCAAGCTTTCTTT; CDR3 protein: CASSLSRGQAFF; J gene: TRBJ1-1; V gene: TRBV28; clone size: once; D gene: TRBD1
CDR3 DNA: TGTGCCAGCAGCTTAGATCGGACTAGCGGGGCCTACAATGAGCAGTTCTTC; CDR3 protein: CASSLDRTSGAYNEQFF; J gene: TRBJ2-1; V gene: TRBV11-2; clone size: .; D gene: TRBD2
CDR3 DNA: TGTGCCAGCAGCAGTGGCTGGGACTCAGGGTGGAGCAATCAGCCCCAGCATTTT; CDR3 protein: CASSSGWDSGWSNQPQHF; J gene: TRBJ1-5; V gene: TRBV28; clone size: .; D gene: .
CDR3 DNA: TGTGCCAGCAGCGTATGGACTAGCGGGAGTAGAAATGAGCAGTTCTTC; CDR3 protein: CASSVWTSGSRNEQFF; J gene: TRBJ2-1; V gene: TRBV9; clone size: .; D gene: TRBD2
CDR3 DNA: TGTGCCAGCAGCTTGAGCCCCGTCCCTGGGGCCAACGTCCTGACTTTC; CDR3 protein: CASSLSPVPGANVLTF; J gene: TRBJ2-6; V gene: TRBV5-5; clone size: .; D gene: .
CDR3 DNA: TGTGCCATCAGTGAGGGGGGGGGCCCAGATACGCAGTATTTT; CDR3 protein: CAISEGGGPDTQYF; J gene: TRBJ2-3; V gene: TRBV10-3; clone size: .; D gene: .
CDR3 DNA: TGTGCCAGCAGCTCCACGGGAAGTGAGGATACGCAGTATTTT; CDR3 protein: CASSSTGSEDTQYF; J gene: TRBJ2-3; V gene: TRBV11-3; clone size: few; D gene: .
CDR3 DNA: TGTGCCACCAGCAGAGATCAACAGAGGGGACTAGACATTCTCAATGAGCAGTTCTTC; CDR3 protein: CATSRDQQRGLDILNEQFF; J gene: TRBJ2-1; V gene: TRBV15; clone size: .; D gene: TRBD2
CDR3 DNA: TGTGCCAGCAGCTTGCTCGCTAGCAGACCAGATACGCAGTATTTT; CDR3 protein: CASSLLASRPDTQYF; J gene: TRBJ2-3; V gene: TRBV5-4; clone size: .; D gene: .
CDR3 DNA: TGCGCCAGCAGTGCCGACAGGGGGGCGTACAATGAGCAGTTCTTC; CDR3 protein: CASSADRGAYNEQFF; J gene: TRBJ2-1; V gene: TRBV10-1; clone size: once; D gene: TRBD1
CDR3 DNA: TGTGCCAGCAGCTTAGACAGAAACACTGAAGCTTTCTTT; CDR3 protein: CASSLDRNTEAFF; J gene: TRBJ1-1; V gene: TRBV7-8; clone size: .; D gene: .
CDR3 DNA: TGTGCCAGCAGTTACCGCAAGGGGTTGAACACTGAAGCTTTCTTT; CDR3 protein: CASSYRKGLNTEAFF; J gene: TRBJ1-1; V gene: TRBV6-5; clone size: .; D gene: .
CDR3 DNA: TGTGCCAGCTCAACGACTCGCTCCTACGAGCAGTACTTC; CDR3 protein: CASSTTRSYEQYF; J gene: TRBJ2-7; V gene: TRBV18; clone size: .; D gene: .
CDR3 DNA: TGTGCCAGTAGCGCATCCAGGAGGCTGCGTCACCTCACAGATACGCAGTATTTT; CDR3 protein: CASSASRRLRHLTDTQYF; J gene: TRBJ2-3; V gene: TRBV19; clone size: few; D gene: .
CDR3 DNA: TGCCTAGGAATGGGTGGGGGCGGCTACACCTTC; CDR3 protein: CLGMGGGGYTF; J gene: TRBJ1-2; V gene: TRBV20-1; clone size: .; D gene: .
CDR3 DNA: TGTGCCAGCAGCTCACGGGGCGGGAGTAGGTCAGATACGCAGTATTTT; CDR3 protein: CASSSRGGSRSDTQYF; J gene: TRBJ2-3; V gene: TRBV7-3; clone size: .; D gene: TRBD2
CDR3 DNA: TGTGCCAGCAGCGGACTAGCGGTCGGCAATGAGCAGTTCTTC; CDR3 protein: CASSGLAVGNEQFF; J gene: TRBJ2-1; V gene: TRBV28; clone size: .; D gene: TRBD2
CDR3 DNA: TGTGCCAGCAGCTTTGGACTAGATACGCAGTATTTT; CDR3 protein: CASSFGLDTQYF; J gene: TRBJ2-3; V gene: TRBV11-2; clone size: .; D gene: .
CDR3 DNA: TGTGCCAGCAGCCCCACGACTAGCGGGGTCCGCGAGCAGTACTTC; CDR3 protein: CASSPTTSGVREQYF; J gene: TRBJ2-7; V gene: TRBV7-8; clone size: .; D gene: TRBD2
CDR3 DNA: TGTGCCTGGACCCTGGGACAGGGGTATAATTCACCCCTCCACTTT; CDR3 protein: CAWTLGQGYNSPLHF; J gene: TRBJ1-6; V gene: TRBV30; clone size: .; D gene: TRBD1
CDR3 DNA: TGTGCCAGCAGTTTCGGGACTAGCGGGAGGGCCGGTTCGTACGAGCAGTACTTC; CDR3 protein: CASSFGTSGRAGSYEQYF; J gene: TRBJ2-7; V gene: TRBV7-9; clone size: few; D gene: TRBD2
CDR3 DNA: TGTGCCAGCAGCGGTGGGGGGCAAGAGACCCAGTACTTC; CDR3 protein: CASSGGGQETQYF; J gene: TRBJ2-5; V gene: TRBV6-5; clone size: .; D gene: .
CDR3 DNA: TGTGCCAGCAGACAGGGAAGTAATTCACCCCTCCACTTT; CDR3 protein: CASRQGSNSPLHF; J gene: TRBJ1-6; V gene: TRBV2; clone size: .; D gene: .
CDR3 DNA: TGTGCCAGTAGTATAGCCCGGGGAAGCTATGGCTACACCTTC; CDR3 protein: CASSIARGSYGYTF; J gene: TRBJ1-2; V gene: TRBV19; clone size: .; D gene: .
CDR3 DNA: TGTGCCAGCAGACCCGGGACAGCGAGAAATGAGCAGTTCTTC; CDR3 protein: CASRPGTARNEQFF; J gene: TRBJ2-1; V gene: TRBV6-5; clone size: .; D gene: TRBD1
CDR3 DNA: TGTGCCAGCCGGGAGACTAGCGCGAACGAGCAGTACTTC; CDR3 protein: CASRETSANEQYF; J gene: TRBJ2-7; V gene: TRBV2; clone size: .; D gene: TRBD2